This T cell receptor (beta chain) came from a study of blood T cell repertoires in COVID-19. Profiling relied on immunoSEQ multiplex PCR, and the TCRdb table lists in-frame clones only, not all of them. Of 30,000 to 40,000 clones in the sample, approximately 90% were seen once. The source is a human donor in a cohort sampled during active COVID-19. The sequenced sample consisted of peripheral blood.

The CDR3 reads CASSPTQGTYNEQFF. CDR3 DNA sequence: TGCGCCAGCAGCCCAACGCAGGGCACCTACAATGAGCAGTTCTTC. The chain joins TRBV5-1 to TRBJ2-1; TRBD1 is a possible D gene (5 bases). Looked up from germline, CDR1 is SGHRS and CDR2 is YFSETQ. Deletions cut 4 bases from V and 2 bases from J, with 13 bases between. The CDR3 contains 15 residues. Complete variable domain (other parts from reference TRBV5-1 and TRBJ2-1): KAGVTQTPRYLIKTRGQQVTLSCSPISGHRSVSWYQQTPGQGLQFLFEYFSETQRNKGNFPGRFSGRQFSNSRSEMNVSTLELGDSALYLCASSPTQGTYNEQFFGPGTRLTVL.